A selection of T cell receptor beta chains follows, all from one sample in a study of cytomegalovirus exposure and HLA in healthy donors. Using immunoSEQ multiplex PCR, the repertoire was profiled, and TCRdb retains in-frame clones only, with some absent. This table holds about 130,000 clones, roughly 88% found once. Sequencing was performed on PBMCs. These receptors were collected from a man in his fifties or sixties in good health and CMV-seronegative. Each CDR3 is given without its conserved first and last residue.

j_call	v_call	cdr3_aa
TRBJ2-2	TRBV2	ASSEVPVGELF
TRBJ2-5	TRBV2	ASTGQGAETQY
TRBJ2-3	TRBV7-6	ASSTWTGATDTQY
TRBJ1-1	TRBV7-3	ASSRTGAGAF
TRBJ1-4	TRBV12-5	ASGLATGTENEKPF
TRBJ1-5	TRBV29-1	SVDDGQGGQPQH
TRBJ2-1	TRBV19	ASSVGRSSSSSYNEQF
TRBJ2-7	TRBV5-4	ASSLDRGYEQY
TRBJ2-2	TRBV9	ASSVTSPTGELF
TRBJ2-2	TRBV11-2	ASSSIARRTSPNTGELF
TRBJ1-2	TRBV5-6	ASSSGNYGYT
TRBJ2-3	TRBV11-2	ASSFGLAGLTDTQY
TRBJ1-1	TRBV2	ANFGQGPRLMNTEAF
TRBJ2-1	TRBV30	AWTQGAGGLLYNEQF
TRBJ2-5	TRBV2	ASTGTGDLETQY
TRBJ2-7	TRBV19	ASSMGQGFYEQY
TRBJ1-6	TRBV6-1	ASIADSHNSPLH
TRBJ2-2	TRBV9	ASSFTPGLAGGGTGELF
TRBJ1-1	TRBV7-9	ASSLRDRGSNTEAF
TRBJ2-1	TRBV5-1	ASSGGQGSDEQF
TRBJ2-2	TRBV5-8	ASSQGVANTGELF
TRBJ1-6	TRBV7-3	ASSSNTDSPLH